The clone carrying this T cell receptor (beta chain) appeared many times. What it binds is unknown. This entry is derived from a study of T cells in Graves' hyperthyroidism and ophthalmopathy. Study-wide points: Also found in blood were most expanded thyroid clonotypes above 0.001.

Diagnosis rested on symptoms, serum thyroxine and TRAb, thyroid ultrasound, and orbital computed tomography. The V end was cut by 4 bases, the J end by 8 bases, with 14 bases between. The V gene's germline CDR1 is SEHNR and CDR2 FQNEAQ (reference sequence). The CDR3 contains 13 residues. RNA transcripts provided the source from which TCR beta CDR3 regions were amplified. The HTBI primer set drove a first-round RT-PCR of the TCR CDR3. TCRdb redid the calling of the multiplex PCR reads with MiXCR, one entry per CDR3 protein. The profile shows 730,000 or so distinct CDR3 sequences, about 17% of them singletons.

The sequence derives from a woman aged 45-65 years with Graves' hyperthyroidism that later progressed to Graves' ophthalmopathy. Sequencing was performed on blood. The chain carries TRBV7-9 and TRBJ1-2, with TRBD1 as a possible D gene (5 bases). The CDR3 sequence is CASSSRQTEGYTF. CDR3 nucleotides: TGTGCCAGCAGCTCCCGACAGACAGAGGGCTACACCTTC.